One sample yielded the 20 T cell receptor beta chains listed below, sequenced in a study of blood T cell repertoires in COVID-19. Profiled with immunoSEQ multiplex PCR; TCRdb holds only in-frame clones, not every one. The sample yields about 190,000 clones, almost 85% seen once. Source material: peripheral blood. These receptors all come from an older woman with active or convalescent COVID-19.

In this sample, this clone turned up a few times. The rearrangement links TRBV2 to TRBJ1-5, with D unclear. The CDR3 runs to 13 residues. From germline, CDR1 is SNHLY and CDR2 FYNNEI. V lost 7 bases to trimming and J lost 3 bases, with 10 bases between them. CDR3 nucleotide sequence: TGTGCCAGCACGTACAGCCACAATCAGCCCCAGCATTTT. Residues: CASTYSHNQPQHF.

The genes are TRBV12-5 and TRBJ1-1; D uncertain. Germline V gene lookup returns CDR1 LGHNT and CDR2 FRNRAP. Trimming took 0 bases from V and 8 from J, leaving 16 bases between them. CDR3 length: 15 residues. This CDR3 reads CASGLVRYSRFEAFF. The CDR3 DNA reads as TGTGCTAGTGGTTTGGTACGGTACAGTCGATTCGAAGCTTTCTTT.

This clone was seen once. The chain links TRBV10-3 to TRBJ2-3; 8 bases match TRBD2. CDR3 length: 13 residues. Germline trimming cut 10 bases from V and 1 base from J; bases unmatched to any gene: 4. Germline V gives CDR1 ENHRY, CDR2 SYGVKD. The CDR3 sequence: CATGGLGTDTQYF. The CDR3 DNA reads TGTGCCACCGGGGGACTAGGCACAGATACGCAGTATTTT.

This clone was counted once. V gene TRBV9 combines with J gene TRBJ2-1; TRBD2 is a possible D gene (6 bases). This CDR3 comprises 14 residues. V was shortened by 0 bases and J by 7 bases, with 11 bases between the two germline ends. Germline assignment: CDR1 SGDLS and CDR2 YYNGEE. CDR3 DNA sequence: TGTGCCAGCAGCGTAGCTGTGACTAGTAATGAGCAGTTCTTC. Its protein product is CASSVAVTSNEQFF.

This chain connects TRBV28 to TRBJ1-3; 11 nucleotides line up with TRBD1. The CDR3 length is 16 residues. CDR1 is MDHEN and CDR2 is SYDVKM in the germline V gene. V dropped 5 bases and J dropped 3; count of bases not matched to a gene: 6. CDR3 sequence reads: CASSRAGTGGGNTIYF. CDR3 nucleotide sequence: TGTGCCAGCAGTCGGGCCGGGACAGGGGGTGGAAACACCATATATTTT. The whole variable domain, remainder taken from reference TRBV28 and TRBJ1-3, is DVKVTQSSRYLVKRTGEKVFLECVQDMDHENMFWYRQDPGLGLRLIYFSYDVKMKEKGDIPEGYSVSREKKERFSLILESASTNQTSMYLCASSRAGTGGGNTIYFGEGSWLTVV.

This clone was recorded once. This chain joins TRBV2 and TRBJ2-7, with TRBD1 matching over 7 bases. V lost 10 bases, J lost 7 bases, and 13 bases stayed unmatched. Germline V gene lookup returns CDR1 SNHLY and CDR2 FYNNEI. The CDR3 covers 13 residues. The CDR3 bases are TGTGCCACCCACGGTGAGGGGGCAGGAGAGCAGTACTTC. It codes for CATHGEGAGEQYF.

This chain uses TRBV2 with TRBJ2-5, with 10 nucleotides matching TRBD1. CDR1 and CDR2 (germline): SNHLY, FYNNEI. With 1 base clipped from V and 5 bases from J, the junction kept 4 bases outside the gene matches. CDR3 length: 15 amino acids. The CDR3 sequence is CASSEVRTGGETQYF. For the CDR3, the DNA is TGTGCCAGCAGTGAAGTAAGGACAGGGGGTGAGACCCAGTACTTC. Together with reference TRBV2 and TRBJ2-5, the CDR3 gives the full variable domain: EPEVTQTPSHQVTQMGQEVILRCVPISNHLYFYWYRQILGQKVEFLVSFYNNEISEKSEIFDDQFSVERPDGSNFTLKIRSTKLEDSAMYFCASSEVRTGGETQYFGPGTRLLVL.

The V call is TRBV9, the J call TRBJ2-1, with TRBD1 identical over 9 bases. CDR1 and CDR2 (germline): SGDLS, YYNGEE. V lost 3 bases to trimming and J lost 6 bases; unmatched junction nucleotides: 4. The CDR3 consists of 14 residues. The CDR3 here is CASSAMTGGNEQFF. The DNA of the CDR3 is TGTGCCAGCAGCGCCATGACAGGGGGCAATGAGCAGTTCTTC.

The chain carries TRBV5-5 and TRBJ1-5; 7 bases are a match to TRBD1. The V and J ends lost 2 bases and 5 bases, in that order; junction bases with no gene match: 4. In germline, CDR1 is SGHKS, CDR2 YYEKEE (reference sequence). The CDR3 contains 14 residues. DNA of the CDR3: TGTGCCAGCAGCTTTGGGACAGCTCATCAGCCCCAGCATTTT. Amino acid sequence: CASSFGTAHQPQHF.

DNA of the CDR3: TGTGCCAGCTCCCAGGGGGGAGCTAACTATGGCTACACCTTC. It translates to CASSQGGANYGYTF. This chain connects TRBV18 to TRBJ1-2; 7 nucleotides align to TRBD1. CDR1 is KGHSH and CDR2 is LQKENI in the germline V gene. With 6 bases clipped from V and 0 bases from J, the junction kept 4 bases outside the gene matches. This CDR3 is 14 amino acids long.

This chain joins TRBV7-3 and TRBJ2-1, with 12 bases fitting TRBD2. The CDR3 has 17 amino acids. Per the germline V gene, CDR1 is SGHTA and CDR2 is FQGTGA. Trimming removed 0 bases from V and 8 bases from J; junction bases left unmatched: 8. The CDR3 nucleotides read TGTGCCAGCAGCTTAACGGCTAGACTAGCGGGAGACCATGAGCAGTTCTTC. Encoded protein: CASSLTARLAGDHEQFF. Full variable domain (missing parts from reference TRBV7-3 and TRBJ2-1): GAGVSQTPSNKVTEKGKYVELRCDPISGHTALYWYRQSLGQGPEFLIYFQGTGAADDSGLPNDRFFAVRPEGSVSTLKIQRTERGDSAVYLCASSLTARLAGDHEQFFGPGTRLTVL.

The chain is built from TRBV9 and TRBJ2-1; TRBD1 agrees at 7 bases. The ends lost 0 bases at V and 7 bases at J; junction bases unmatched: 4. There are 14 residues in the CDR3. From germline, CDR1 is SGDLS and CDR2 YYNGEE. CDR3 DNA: TGTGCCAGCAGCGTAGAACCCAGGGGGAATGAGCAGTTCTTC. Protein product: CASSVEPRGNEQFF.

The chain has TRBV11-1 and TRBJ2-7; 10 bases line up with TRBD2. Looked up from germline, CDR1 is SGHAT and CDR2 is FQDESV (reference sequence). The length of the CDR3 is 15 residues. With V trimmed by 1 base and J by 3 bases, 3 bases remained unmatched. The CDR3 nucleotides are TGTGCCAGCAGCTTAGTTCGGACTAGCGGCTACGAGCAGTACTTC. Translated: CASSLVRTSGYEQYF.

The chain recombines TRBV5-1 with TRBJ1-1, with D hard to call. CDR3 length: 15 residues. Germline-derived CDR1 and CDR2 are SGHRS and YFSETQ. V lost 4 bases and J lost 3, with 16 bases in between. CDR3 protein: CASSLHWLLDTEAFF. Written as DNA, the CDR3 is TGCGCCAGCAGCCTCCATTGGCTCCTGGACACTGAAGCTTTCTTT.

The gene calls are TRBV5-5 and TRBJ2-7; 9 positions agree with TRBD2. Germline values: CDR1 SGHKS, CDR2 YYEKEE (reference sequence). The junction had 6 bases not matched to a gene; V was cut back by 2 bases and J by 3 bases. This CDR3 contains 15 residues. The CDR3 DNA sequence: TGTGCCAGCAGCTTACGACTAGCGGCTCACTACGAGCAGTACTTC. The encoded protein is CASSLRLAAHYEQYF.

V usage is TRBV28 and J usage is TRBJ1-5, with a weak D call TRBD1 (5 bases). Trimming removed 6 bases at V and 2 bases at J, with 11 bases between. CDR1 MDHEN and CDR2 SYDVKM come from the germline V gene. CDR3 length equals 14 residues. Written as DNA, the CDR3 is TGTGCCAGCAGCTGGGGCGCCGGCAATCAGCCCCAGCATTTT. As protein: CASSWGAGNQPQHF.

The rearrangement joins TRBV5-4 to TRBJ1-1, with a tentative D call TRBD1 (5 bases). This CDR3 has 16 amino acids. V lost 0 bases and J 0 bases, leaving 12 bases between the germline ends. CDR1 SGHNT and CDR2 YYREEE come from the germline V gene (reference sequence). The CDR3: CASSLGGRGMNTEAFF. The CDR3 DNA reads TGTGCCAGCAGCTTGGGTGGTCGGGGGATGAACACTGAAGCTTTCTTT.

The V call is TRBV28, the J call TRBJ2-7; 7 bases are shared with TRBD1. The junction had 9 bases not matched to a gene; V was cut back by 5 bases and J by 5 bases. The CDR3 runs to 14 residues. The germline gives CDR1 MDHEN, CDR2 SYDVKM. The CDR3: CASSPTGLFHEQYF. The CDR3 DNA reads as TGTGCCAGCAGTCCGACAGGGTTATTCCACGAGCAGTACTTC.

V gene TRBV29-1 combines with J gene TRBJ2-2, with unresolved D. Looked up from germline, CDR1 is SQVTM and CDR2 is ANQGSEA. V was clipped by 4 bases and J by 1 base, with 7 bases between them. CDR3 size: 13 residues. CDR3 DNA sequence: TGCAGCGTTGCGACATTGAACACCGGGGAGCTGTTTTTT. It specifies CSVATLNTGELFF.

DNA of the CDR3: TGTGCCAGCACCTCCAGGGGGGACACTGAAGCTTTCTTT. Protein product: CASTSRGDTEAFF. The rearrangement links TRBV7-8 to TRBJ1-1; TRBD1 agrees at 7 bases. The CDR3 contains 13 residues. The germline CDR1 and CDR2 sequences are SGHVS and FQNEAQ. Germline trimming cut 7 bases from V and 3 bases from J; bases unmatched to any gene: 5.